These 11 T cell receptor beta chains share one sample of origin, sequenced in a study of T cell changes during pregnancy in multiple sclerosis. The protocol was immunoSEQ multiplex PCR, while the TCRdb copy is restricted to in-frame clones and leaves out a portion. Of roughly 50,000 clones in the sample, roughly nine tenths were seen once. Sequencing used CD8+ T cells from peripheral blood mononuclear cells, obtained in the second trimester of pregnancy. These receptors originate from a female donor with multiple sclerosis, enrolled in a pregnancy study.

V gene TRBV27 combines with J gene TRBJ2-7; D possibly corresponds to TRBD2 (5 bases). Germline V lookup: CDR1 MNHEY, CDR2 SMNVEV (reference sequence). The CDR3 contains 15 residues. V lost 1 base to trimming and J lost 5 bases, with 15 bases between them. The CDR3 reads CASSLFEDYRDEQYF. The DNA of the CDR3 is TGTGCCAGCAGTTTATTTGAAGACTATAGGGACGAGCAGTACTTC.

The chain carries TRBV27 and TRBJ1-2; TRBD1 aligns across 8 bases. The CDR3 extends over 15 amino acids. Germline lookup yields CDR1 MNHEY and CDR2 SMNVEV (reference sequence). V lost 3 bases to trimming and J lost 7 bases; unmatched junction nucleotides: 10. CDR3 nucleotide sequence: TGTGCCAGCAGTTTTGGAGGACAGGGAGGCGGTGGCTACACCTTC. It yields the protein CASSFGGQGGGGYTF.

The chain employs TRBV7-6 and TRBJ2-2, with TRBD1 matching 7 bases. The CDR3 has 16 residues. The ends lost 4 bases at V and 5 bases at J; junction bases unmatched: 10. Germline V CDR1 and CDR2: SGHVS, FNYEAQ. CDR3 nucleotide sequence: TGTGCCAGCAGCTACGGGTCGCAGGGGGAAACCGGGGAGCTGTTTTTT. This codes for CASSYGSQGETGELFF. The full variable domain, rest sourced from reference TRBV7-6 and TRBJ2-2, is GAGVSQSPRYKVTKRGQDVALRCDPISGHVSLYWYRQALGQGPEFLTYFNYEAQQDKSGLPNDRFSAERPEGSISTLTIQRTEQRDSAMYRCASSYGSQGETGELFFGEGSRLTVL.

This rearrangement joins TRBV7-6 to TRBJ2-7, with D hard to call. There are 13 residues in the CDR3. Germline V gene sequence: CDR1 SGHVS, CDR2 FNYEAQ. V gave up 0 bases and J gave up 3 bases, with 6 bases separating them. The CDR3 loop is CASSLAEIYEQYF. The CDR3 DNA reads TGTGCCAGCAGCTTAGCGGAGATCTACGAGCAGTACTTC.

The chain has TRBV5-6 and TRBJ1-2; the match to TRBD1 covers 9 bases. There are 13 residues in the CDR3. V was clipped by 6 bases and J by 4 bases; unmatched bases: 4. In germline, CDR1 is SGHDT, CDR2 YYEEEE. CDR3: CASIPTGGYGYTF. The CDR3 coding sequence is TGTGCCAGCATTCCGACAGGGGGCTATGGCTACACCTTC.

V is TRBV9 and J is TRBJ2-3, with D perhaps matching TRBD2 (7 bases). The CDR3 totals 14 residues. In germline, CDR1 is SGDLS, CDR2 YYNGEE. V lost 4 bases and J lost 4, with 13 bases in between. This CDR3 reads CASSPGGGPDTQYF. The CDR3 coding sequence is TGTGCCAGCAGCCCCGGCGGGGGCCCAGATACGCAGTATTTT.

This chain joins TRBV10-3 and TRBJ2-2; weak D call: TRBD1 (5 bases). The germline CDR1 and CDR2 sequences are ENHRY and SYGVKD. The CDR3 has 20 residues. V lost 5 bases, J lost 3 bases, and 28 bases lay in between. The CDR3 sequence: CAISQFLTESDLWDTGELFF. The CDR3 DNA is TGTGCCATCAGTCAATTCCTGACAGAATCCGATCTATGGGACACCGGGGAGCTGTTTTTT.

The gene calls are TRBV19 and TRBJ2-3; a weak D match, TRBD2 (6 bases). The CDR3 spans 16 residues. Looked up from germline, CDR1 is LNHDA and CDR2 is SQIVND (reference sequence). V lost 5 bases and J 3 bases, leaving 18 bases between the germline ends. CDR3 sequence (DNA): TGTGCCAGTAGTTCTCGGACTACTAAGGGGACAGATACGCAGTATTTT. Residues: CASSSRTTKGTDTQYF.

This chain links TRBV6-4 with TRBJ2-1, with D possibly TRBD2 on 5 matching bases. This CDR3 has 13 residues. Trimming pared 2 bases from V and 10 bases from J, leaving 12 bases between. Germline CDR1 is MRHNA and CDR2 is SNTAGT. Here the CDR3 reads CASSDTLTGEQFF. The DNA for the CDR3 is TGTGCCAGCAGTGACACCCTTACGGGGGAGCAGTTCTTC.

This rearrangement joins TRBV7-8 to TRBJ2-5, with D maybe TRBD2 (6 bases). Germline assignment: CDR1 SGHVS and CDR2 FQNEAQ. The V end was cut by 1 base, the J end by 7 bases, with 10 bases between. This CDR3 contains 13 residues. CDR3 amino acids: CASSLVGGVTQYF. In nucleotides, the CDR3 is TGTGCCAGCAGCTTAGTGGGGGGTGTGACCCAGTACTTC.

The chain uses TRBV6-6 and TRBJ2-5; D is perhaps TRBD1 (5 bases). TRBJ2-7 explains the end of the DNA better; the J call may be wrong. CDR3 length: 12 residues. Germline CDR1 is MNHNY and CDR2 is SVGAGI (reference sequence). The CDR3 reads CASSRQYYEQYF. CDR3 nucleotides: TGTGCCAGCAGTAGACAGTACTACGAGCAGTACTTC.